This entry features one TCR beta chain sequence. What it recognizes is unknown. CDR1 is LGHNA and CDR2 is YNFKEQ in the germline V gene. There are 15 residues in the CDR3. The germline V and J ends were trimmed by 0 bases and 5 bases, with 10 bases remaining between them. This sample is part of a study of cytomegalovirus exposure and HLA in healthy donors. The PCR contained 60 Vbeta and 13 Jbeta primers. Sequencing used immunoSEQ multiplex PCR; TCRdb keeps in-frame clones, though not all of them. Of 180,000 or so clones in the sample, 80% were seen once. Study-wide points: In a later analysis, at a false discovery rate of 0.05, about 15,000 TCR beta sequences were associated with HLA alleles.

This TCR was recovered from a woman in her 50s in good health and CMV-seropositive. The sequencing sample was made of PBMCs. V gene TRBV4-2 combines with J gene TRBJ1-4; possible D gene TRBD1, 6 bases. In nucleotides, the CDR3 is TGTGCCAGCAGCCAAGATAGGGGGAACAATGAAAAACTGTTTTTT. Translated, it gives CASSQDRGNNEKLFF.